This T cell receptor beta chain was observed in a study of T cell responses to AZD1222 COVID-19 vaccine. The CDR3 consists of 17 residues. Between the trimmed V and J ends, which lost 4 bases and 1 base, there was a span of 18 bases. CDR1 is SGHTA and CDR2 is FQGNSA in the germline V gene. Details on this clone: Its specificity is not known.

Sequencing used immunoSEQ multiplex PCR; TCRdb keeps in-frame clones, though not all of them. This sample has a few hundred thousand clones, with over 90% found just once. Whole-study results and caveats: CD4 TCRs associated with vaccination spanned spike, dominating at 160-218 and 743-854.

The sequence was obtained from an adult in good health. The source was peripheral blood, collected on day 0 of AZD1222 vaccination. The chain links TRBV7-2 to TRBJ2-3, with D possibly TRBD2 on 6 matching bases. CDR3 sequence (DNA): TGTGCCAGCAGCTCCTTAGCCCCCGGGACTCGCACAGATACGCAGTATTTT. Its translation is CASSSLAPGTRTDTQYF. Using reference TRBV7-2 and TRBJ2-3 for the parts outside the CDR3, the full variable domain is GAGVSQSPSNKVTEKGKDVELRCDPISGHTALYWYRQSLGQGLEFLIYFQGNSAPDKSGLPSDRFSAERTGGSVSTLTIQRTQQEDSAVYLCASSSLAPGTRTDTQYFGPGTRLTVL.